One and the same sample provided the 20 T cell receptor beta chains below, sequenced in a study of blood T cell repertoires in COVID-19. Clones were sequenced by immunoSEQ multiplex PCR, and TCRdb holds only the in-frame ones, with some missing. The sample includes 150,000 to 170,000 clones, approximately 86% seen only once; the top ten take under 0.8%. The sequencing input was peripheral blood. The origin of the receptors is a man in his sixties with COVID-19, enrolled during active disease.

A few counts support this clone. The chain joins TRBV29-1 to TRBJ1-1; D unclear. Looked up from germline, CDR1 is SQVTM and CDR2 is ANQGSEA. The germline V and J ends were trimmed by 7 bases and 3 bases, with 6 bases remaining between them. The CDR3 is 10 residues long. CDR3 DNA: TGCAGCGGGGCTCACACTGAAGCTTTCTTT. Residues: CSGAHTEAFF.

V usage is TRBV4-3 and J usage is TRBJ2-5, with TRBD1 identical over 7 bases. The V gene's germline CDR1 is LGHNA and CDR2 YSLEER. Trimming cost V 5 bases and J 5 bases; bases outside gene matches: 5. This CDR3 comprises 13 residues. The DNA for the CDR3 is TGCGCCAGCAGCTTACAGGGGCAGGAGACCCAGTACTTC. Protein: CASSLQGQETQYF.

The chain is built from TRBV19 and TRBJ2-1; TRBD1 is a possible D gene (6 bases). The germline CDR1 and CDR2 sequences are LNHDA and SQIVND (reference sequence). The CDR3 consists of 15 residues. Trimming stripped 0 bases from V and 2 bases from J, with 8 bases between. This CDR3 is CASSIDQGPYNEQFF. In DNA form, the CDR3 reads TGTGCCAGTAGTATAGATCAGGGGCCCTACAATGAGCAGTTCTTC.

The gene calls are TRBV14 and TRBJ2-5; 10 nucleotides align to TRBD2. V shed 1 base, J shed 2 bases, and the junction held 4 bases outside the gene matches. Germline V gene data show CDR1 as SGHDN and CDR2 as FVKESK. This CDR3 has 16 amino acids. The chain's CDR3 is CASSQGLAGAQETQYF. CDR3 sequence (DNA): TGTGCCAGCAGCCAAGGTCTAGCGGGAGCTCAAGAGACCCAGTACTTC. The full variable domain, its missing parts supplied by reference TRBV14 and TRBJ2-5, is EAGVTQFPSHSVIEKGQTVTLRCDPISGHDNLYWYRRVMGKEIKFLLHFVKESKQDESGMPNNRFLAERTGGTYSTLKVQPAELEDSGVYFCASSQGLAGAQETQYFGPGTRLLVL.

The CDR3: CASSPNYSTDTQYF. Here the CDR3 DNA reads TGTGCCAGCTCACCAAACTATAGCACAGATACGCAGTATTTT. The rearrangement uses TRBV18 and TRBJ2-3, with unresolved D. The CDR3 consists of 14 residues. Deletions cut 2 bases from V and 0 bases from J, with 6 bases between. Germline V gene data show CDR1 as KGHSH and CDR2 as LQKENI.

The genes are TRBV2 and TRBJ2-1, with TRBD2 identical over 12 bases. CDR1 is SNHLY, CDR2 FYNNEI, per germline. J gave up 3 bases and V 6 bases, and 3 bases lay outside the gene matches. This CDR3 has 15 residues. Here the CDR3 reads CASRQLAGGYNEQFF. The CDR3 region has the DNA TGTGCCAGCAGACAACTAGCGGGGGGCTACAATGAGCAGTTCTTC.

The chain carries TRBV5-5 and TRBJ1-4; 10 positions match TRBD1. V was pared by 4 bases and J by 7 bases, with 7 bases of the junction left unmatched. Germline V lookup: CDR1 SGHKS, CDR2 YYEKEE (reference sequence). The CDR3 has 15 residues. The CDR3 DNA is TGTGCCAGCAGCCAACCGGGACAGGGGATTGAAAAACTGTTTTTT. The encoded protein is CASSQPGQGIEKLFF.

The rearrangement links TRBV28 to TRBJ2-2, with D possibly being TRBD1 (6 bases). The germline gives CDR1 MDHEN, CDR2 SYDVKM. The CDR3 loop spans 15 amino acids. V was shortened by 7 bases and J by 1 base, with 13 bases between the two germline ends. The CDR3 DNA follows: TGTGCCAGCACCGAGACAGGAGGGAACACCGGGGAGCTGTTTTTT. Residues: CASTETGGNTGELFF.

This clone was seen only once. The chain combines TRBV27 with TRBJ1-2; maybe TRBD1 (5 bases). Germline CDR1 MNHEY, CDR2 SMNVEV (reference sequence). V lost 3 bases, J lost 5 bases, and 13 bases lay in between. The CDR3 has 14 residues. DNA of the CDR3: TGTGCCAGCAGTTTGTCCGGGACTTCGTATGGCTACACCTTC. Protein: CASSLSGTSYGYTF.

The chain is built from TRBV7-2 and TRBJ2-5, with 10 bases fitting TRBD2. The V and J ends lost 2 bases and 2 bases, in that order; junction bases with no gene match: 2. The length of the CDR3 is 15 residues. CDR1 is SGHTA, CDR2 FQGNSA, per germline. DNA for the CDR3: TGTGCCAGCAGCTTACTAGCGGGGGTACAAGAGACCCAGTACTTC. The encoded protein is CASSLLAGVQETQYF.

V and J are TRBV19 and TRBJ1-1; possibly TRBD1 for D (6 bases). CDR3 length: 16 amino acids. Germline CDR1 is LNHDA and CDR2 is SQIVND (reference sequence). The V end lost 6 bases, the J end lost 0 bases, and 17 bases lay between the germline ends. DNA of the CDR3: TGTGCCAGTAGGGTGGGGAGGGGGGCAATGAACACTGAAGCTTTCTTT. It yields the protein CASRVGRGAMNTEAFF.

The gene calls are TRBV7-3 and TRBJ2-5, with a weak D call TRBD1 (6 bases). The CDR3 contains 14 residues. Germline V gene data show CDR1 as SGHTA and CDR2 as FQGTGA. The V end was cut by 5 bases, the J end by 2 bases, with 12 bases between. CDR3 DNA sequence: TGTGCCAGCAGCCCGGGACACCCGCAAGAGACCCAGTACTTC. It is translated as CASSPGHPQETQYF.

This chain uses TRBV11-3 with TRBJ1-6, with 9 bases that match TRBD1. The CDR3 length is 15 residues. The V gene end was trimmed by 5 bases and the J gene end by 6 bases; junction bases not matched to a gene: 5. The germline gives CDR1 SGHNT, CDR2 YENEEA. DNA of the CDR3: TGTGCCAGCAGCACCCGGACAGGGGTTAATTCACCCCTCCACTTT. Protein: CASSTRTGVNSPLHF.

This chain connects TRBV6-4 to TRBJ2-7, with 10 bases that match TRBD1. The CDR3 is 12 amino acids. V dropped 11 bases and J dropped 4; count of bases not matched to a gene: 5. Germline V gives CDR1 MRHNA, CDR2 SNTAGT. CDR3 sequence (DNA): TGTGCCCCTTCGGGACAGGGGTACGAGCAGTACTTC. It codes for CAPSGQGYEQYF.

The rearrangement joins TRBV2 to TRBJ1-1, with D possibly TRBD1 on 5 matching bases. Trimming left V 4 bases short and J 2 bases short, with 8 bases between. The CDR3 sequence is 13 residues long. The germline gives CDR1 SNHLY, CDR2 FYNNEI. CDR3 bases: TGTGCCAGCAGTGGCAGGGTCAACACTGAAGCTTTCTTT. As protein: CASSGRVNTEAFF.

CDR3 sequence (DNA): TGTGCCAGCCTGGTGGAGGGTGGGGAAAAACTGTTTTTT. Its protein is CASLVEGGEKLFF. The V gene is TRBV2, the J gene TRBJ1-4; D unclear. Germline loops: CDR1 SNHLY, CDR2 FYNNEI. This CDR3 spans 13 amino acids. With 8 bases removed from V and 8 bases from J, the gap between germline ends came to 15 bases.

This chain connects TRBV18 to TRBJ2-5; 7 bases agree with TRBD1. The trim removed 5 bases at V and 3 bases at J, leaving 3 bases unmatched. The CDR3 consists of 13 residues. The germline gives CDR1 KGHSH, CDR2 LQKENI. The CDR3 spells CASSDRVEETQYF. In DNA form, the CDR3 reads TGTGCCAGCTCAGACAGGGTCGAAGAGACCCAGTACTTC.

This chain connects TRBV19 to TRBJ1-5, with a possible D match to TRBD1 (6 bases). Germline CDR1 LNHDA, CDR2 SQIVND (reference sequence). The V end lost 5 bases, the J end lost 5 bases, and 10 bases lay between the germline ends. The CDR3 has 13 amino acids. CDR3 sequence reads: CASSPRQDQPQHF. The DNA for the CDR3 is TGTGCCAGTAGTCCCAGACAGGATCAGCCCCAGCATTTT.

The CDR3 protein is CASSFRYGLTYEQYF. The DNA of the CDR3 is TGTGCCAGCAGTTTCCGGTACGGACTGACCTACGAGCAGTACTTC. This sequence joins TRBV27 and TRBJ2-7; possible D gene TRBD2, 5 bases. The germline gives CDR1 MNHEY, CDR2 SMNVEV (reference sequence). V dropped 3 bases and J dropped 2 bases, with 14 bases sitting between them. The CDR3 length is 15 residues.

This clone was detected once. This sequence joins TRBV14 and TRBJ2-1; TRBD2 is a possible D gene (6 bases). Between the trimmed V and J ends, which lost 4 bases and 3 bases, there was a span of 13 bases. This CDR3 has 15 residues. Looked up from germline, CDR1 is SGHDN and CDR2 is FVKESK. This CDR3 reads CASSPGVYGYNEQFF. The DNA of the CDR3 is TGTGCCAGCAGCCCGGGAGTTTATGGCTACAATGAGCAGTTCTTC.